The clone carrying this TCR beta chain was counted many times. Its matching antigen is unknown. These data are taken from a study of T-cell reconstitution after alpha-beta-depleted transplantation in children. General study results and limits: One year after transplant, T-cell counts and diversity came mostly from newly produced T cells. Surviving recipient T cells and thymic progenitors underlay high day-60 TCRbeta diversity in some patients. After transplant, at about two months, alpha-beta T cells were reportedly derived from several hundred expanded graft clones.

CDR3 length equals 15 residues. Germline V lookup: CDR1 KGHDR, CDR2 SFDVKD. V gave up 3 bases and J gave up 2 bases, with 11 bases separating them. The TCRbeta library incorporated unique molecular identifiers. Via MiXCR, TCRdb re-called the PCR reads, giving one row per CDR3 protein. The sample has hundreds of thousands of distinct CDR3 sequences, about a tenth seen once. The rearrangement uses TRBV24-1 and TRBJ2-3; D is tentatively TRBD1 or TRBD2 (5 bases each). This specimen was PBMCs, taken before TCRalphabeta/CD19-depleted stem cell transplant. This TCR was sampled from a boy under two years old with acute myeloid leukemia, due to receive a stem cell transplant. The CDR3 protein is CATSDRSGTTDTQYF. The CDR3, as DNA: TGTGCCACCAGTGATCGATCAGGGACCACAGATACGCAGTATTTT.